This passage covers 30 T cell receptor beta chains from one sample sequenced in a study of T cell changes during pregnancy in multiple sclerosis (dated by TCRdb to between 2018 and 2020). The method behind the library was the immunoSEQ multiplex PCR assay. Here the immuneACCESS table is served through TCRdb, limited to in-frame sequences with V and J called. Missing clones are a known gap in these copies; in checked studies unresolved V genes cover under half, and the rest lacks a known reason. The sample table contains around 110,000 clones; only one count was recorded for approximately 90% of them. The ten top clones hold more than 1.5% of the sample. Sequenced here: peripheral blood, sampled in the third trimester of pregnancy. The source of these receptors is a female donor with multiple sclerosis, enrolled in a pregnancy study.

The chain combines TRBV19 with TRBJ1-2; no firm D call. CDR3 length equals 17 residues. V dropped 5 bases and J dropped 0 bases, with 19 bases sitting between them. In germline, CDR1 is LNHDA, CDR2 SQIVND (reference sequence). The CDR3 DNA is TGTGCCAGTAGTCCAAGACTCCTCCGCGCTTCTAACTATGGCTACACCTTC. Its translation is CASSPRLLRASNYGYTF.

This clone was observed once. The chain carries TRBV29-1 and TRBJ1-1; D ambiguous. V was clipped by 1 base and J by 0 bases, with 9 bases between them. This CDR3 region has 14 residues. CDR1 and CDR2 from the germline V gene are SQVTM and ANQGSEA. The CDR3 region has the DNA TGCAGCGTTGAAGCGTCGTCTCTGAACACTGAAGCTTTCTTT. Its protein is CSVEASSLNTEAFF. The full variable domain, completed using reference TRBV29-1 and TRBJ1-1, is SAVISQKPSRDICQRGTSLTIQCQVDSQVTMMFWYRQQPGQSLTLIATANQGSEATYESGFVIDKFPISRPNLTFSTLTVSNMSPEDSSIYLCSVEASSLNTEAFFGQGTRLTVV.

V is TRBV6-5 and J is TRBJ1-2, with TRBD1 matching 11 bases. CDR1 and CDR2 (germline): MNHEY, SVGAGI. The CDR3 covers 12 residues. The J segment lost 7 bases and the V segment lost 10 bases, leaving 5 bases of the junction unmatched. The CDR3 DNA reads as TGTGCCACAGGACAGGGGGCAGCTGGCTACACCTTC. Encoded protein: CATGQGAAGYTF.

V is TRBV7-2 and J is TRBJ2-7; 13 bases match TRBD2. Unmatched junction bases numbered 10, after V lost 6 bases and J lost 2 bases. The CDR3 contains 17 residues. Germline V CDR1 and CDR2: SGHTA, FQGNSA. The CDR3 here is CASSLGLAGTGPYEQYF. In DNA, the CDR3 is TGTGCCAGCAGTCTGGGACTAGCGGGAACTGGCCCCTACGAGCAGTACTTC.

The gene calls are TRBV5-6 and TRBJ1-1; the match to TRBD1 covers 8 bases. The CDR3 is made up of 13 amino acids. J lost 8 bases, V lost 3 bases, and 6 bases had no gene match. Germline assignment: CDR1 SGHDT and CDR2 YYEEEE. The DNA for the CDR3 is TGTGCCAGCAGCTGGGACAGGAGAGCGGAAGCTTTCTTT. Amino acid sequence: CASSWDRRAEAFF.

The rearrangement joins TRBV30 to TRBJ1-4; perhaps TRBD1 as D (6 bases). V was pared by 8 bases and J by 7 bases, with 20 bases between. There are 14 residues in the CDR3. Germline CDR1 and CDR2: GTSNPN and SVGIG (reference sequence). The DNA of the CDR3 is TGTGCCCTACTTGAGCGGACAGCACGTGAAAAACTGTTTTTT. As protein: CALLERTAREKLFF.

The V gene is TRBV6-4, the J gene TRBJ2-2; 7 positions match TRBD1. The CDR3 runs to 14 residues. CDR1 MRHNA and CDR2 SNTAGT come from the germline V gene. V was clipped by 5 bases and J by 3 bases; unmatched bases: 3. The CDR3 DNA reads TGTGCCAGCAGTTATACAGGGGACACCGGGGAGCTGTTTTTT. This codes for CASSYTGDTGELFF.

The chain recombines TRBV19 with TRBJ1-1, with D possibly being TRBD1 (5 bases). The CDR3 is made up of 15 amino acids. Germline CDR1 reads LNHDA; CDR2 reads SQIVND (reference sequence). V was cut by 0 bases and J by 1 base, with 9 bases left in between. The CDR3 DNA sequence: TGTGCCAGTAGTATAGATCAGGGATCGAACACTGAAGCTTTCTTT. Translating it yields CASSIDQGSNTEAFF. The whole variable domain, remainder taken from reference TRBV19 and TRBJ1-1, is DGGITQSPKYLFRKEGQNVTLSCEQNLNHDAMYWYRQDPGQGLRLIYYSQIVNDFQKGDIAEGYSVSREKKESFPLTVTSAQKNPTAFYLCASSIDQGSNTEAFFGQGTRLTVV.

The rearrangement links TRBV30 to TRBJ1-1; D not resolved. V was cut by 5 bases and J by 0 bases, with 16 bases left in between. The germline CDR1 and CDR2 sequences are GTSNPN and SVGIG (reference sequence). This CDR3 region has 15 residues. CDR3 in amino acids: CAWCHRPGLNTEAFF. DNA for the CDR3: TGTGCCTGGTGTCATAGGCCGGGTTTGAACACTGAAGCTTTCTTT.

This clone was seen just once. This chain links TRBV4-2 with TRBJ1-2, with 8 bases fitting TRBD1. With V trimmed by 3 bases and J by 1 base, 13 bases remained unmatched. The CDR3 covers 18 residues. CDR1 is LGHNA and CDR2 is YNFKEQ in the germline V gene. The CDR3 bases are TGTGCCAGCAGCCAGGCCGGGACAGGTGTTAATTTTAACTATGGCTACACCTTC. Translation: CASSQAGTGVNFNYGYTF.

This chain links TRBV7-9 with TRBJ2-2; 7 bases map to TRBD2. Germline CDR1 reads SEHNR; CDR2 reads FQNEAQ (reference sequence). The CDR3 totals 17 residues. The ends lost 1 base at V and 0 bases at J; junction bases unmatched: 5. The CDR3 protein is CASSLGLAATNTGELFF. The CDR3 region has the DNA TGTGCCAGCAGCTTAGGGCTAGCGGCTACGAACACCGGGGAGCTGTTTTTT.

This rearrangement joins TRBV18 to TRBJ2-7, with TRBD1 identical over 8 bases. V lost 6 bases, J lost 2 bases, and 9 bases stayed unmatched. The CDR3 spans 15 residues. Germline values: CDR1 KGHSH, CDR2 LQKENI. This CDR3 reads CASSAPDRGTYEQYF. The CDR3 DNA is TGTGCCAGCTCGGCGCCTGACAGGGGAACCTACGAGCAGTACTTC.

The genes are TRBV19 and TRBJ2-2, with D possibly matching TRBD1 (5 bases). The V gene's germline CDR1 is LNHDA and CDR2 SQIVND (reference sequence). The CDR3 runs 16 residues. V dropped 0 bases and J dropped 7 bases, with 15 bases sitting between them. CDR3 residues: CASSIDGAGNHGELFF. The CDR3 coding sequence is TGTGCCAGTAGTATAGATGGGGCAGGGAATCACGGGGAGCTGTTTTTT.

The V gene is TRBV7-3, the J gene TRBJ1-6; D is undetermined. The CDR3 has 13 amino acids. Germline CDR1 SGHTA, CDR2 FQGTGA. With 6 bases removed from V and 9 bases from J, the gap between germline ends came to 12 bases. This chain's CDR3 is CASSRSGGSPLHF. The CDR3 nucleotides read TGTGCCAGCAGTAGATCAGGAGGTTCACCCCTCCACTTT. Looking up the rest from reference TRBV7-3 and TRBJ1-6 gives the full variable domain: GAGVSQTPSNKVTEKGKYVELRCDPISGHTALYWYRQSLGQGPEFLIYFQGTGAADDSGLPNDRFFAVRPEGSVSTLKIQRTERGDSAVYLCASSRSGGSPLHFGNGTRLTVT.

The rearrangement joins TRBV7-9 to TRBJ1-1, with unresolved D. CDR3 length: 14 amino acids. Between the trimmed V and J ends, which lost 2 bases and 2 bases, there was a span of 9 bases. CDR1 SEHNR and CDR2 FQNEAQ come from the germline V gene (reference sequence). The DNA of the CDR3 is TGTGCCAGCAGCTTATCCCAGACTAACACTGAAGCTTTCTTT. It yields the protein CASSLSQTNTEAFF.

V usage is TRBV19 and J usage is TRBJ2-7; 8 nucleotides align to TRBD1. After removal of 6 bases from V and 4 bases from J, the junction contained 8 bases not matched to a gene. CDR1 and CDR2 (germline): LNHDA, SQIVND (reference sequence). CDR3 length: 14 amino acids. The CDR3 protein is CASSPQGVPYEQYF. The CDR3, as DNA: TGTGCCAGTAGCCCACAGGGGGTCCCTTACGAGCAGTACTTC.

The chain links TRBV5-1 to TRBJ2-7; 7 bases line up with TRBD2. The CDR3 loop spans 14 amino acids. In germline, CDR1 is SGHRS, CDR2 YFSETQ. The J segment lost 2 bases and the V segment lost 2 bases, leaving 4 bases of the junction unmatched. This CDR3 is CASSLAGRTYEQYF. CDR3 DNA sequence: TGCGCCAGCAGCTTAGCGGGGCGAACCTACGAGCAGTACTTC. The full variable domain, its missing parts supplied by reference TRBV5-1 and TRBJ2-7, is KAGVTQTPRYLIKTRGQQVTLSCSPISGHRSVSWYQQTPGQGLQFLFEYFSETQRNKGNFPGRFSGRQFSNSRSEMNVSTLELGDSALYLCASSLAGRTYEQYFGPGTRLTVT.

This chain links TRBV5-4 with TRBJ2-1; D perhaps matches TRBD1 (6 bases). CDR1 is SGHNT, CDR2 YYREEE, per germline (reference sequence). V lost 5 bases to trimming and J lost 3 bases, with 12 bases between them. The CDR3 length is 14 residues. The CDR3 DNA is TGTGCCAGCAGGTGGGAAGGGGGCTACAATGAGCAGTTCTTC. Its translation: CASRWEGGYNEQFF.

Only a few counts were recorded for this clone. The chain carries TRBV11-2 and TRBJ1-3; weak D call: TRBD1 (5 bases). The CDR3 spans 15 residues. CDR1 is SGHAT and CDR2 is FQNNGV in the germline V gene. The ends were cut back, 5 bases at V and 2 bases at J, with 13 bases in the middle. CDR3 region: CASSQGAGAGNTIYF. The CDR3 nucleotides read TGTGCCAGCAGCCAAGGGGCAGGAGCTGGAAACACCATATATTTT.

J is TRBJ1-5 and V is TRBV7-9; 7 positions match TRBD1. The trim removed 1 base at V and 0 bases at J, leaving 6 bases unmatched. Germline CDR1 is SEHNR and CDR2 is FQNEAQ (reference sequence). The CDR3 runs 17 residues. The CDR3 DNA sequence: TGTGCCAGCAGCTTAGGACAGGGATCTTATAGCAATCAGCCCCAGCATTTT. Protein: CASSLGQGSYSNQPQHF.

The chain links TRBV21-1 to TRBJ1-1; the DNA was not used to check the table's D call, TRBD1. TRBV21-1 is tagged as a pseudogene. This CDR3 is 13 amino acids long. This CDR3 is CASSRGGWTEAFF. The CDR3 DNA reads as TGTGCCAGCAGCAGAGGGGGTTGGACTGAAGCTTTCTTT.

V usage is TRBV5-1 and J usage is TRBJ1-1; no definite D call. The CDR3 totals 14 residues. Between the trimmed V and J ends, which lost 0 bases and 1 base, there was a span of 7 bases. Germline CDR1 is SGHRS and CDR2 is YFSETQ. The DNA for the CDR3 is TGCGCCAGCAGCTTGGCGCACTCGAACACTGAAGCTTTCTTT. It encodes CASSLAHSNTEAFF. The whole variable domain, remainder taken from reference TRBV5-1 and TRBJ1-1, is KAGVTQTPRYLIKTRGQQVTLSCSPISGHRSVSWYQQTPGQGLQFLFEYFSETQRNKGNFPGRFSGRQFSNSRSEMNVSTLELGDSALYLCASSLAHSNTEAFFGQGTRLTVV.

The rearrangement links TRBV27 to TRBJ1-2; 11 bases agree with TRBD1. Germline V lookup: CDR1 MNHEY, CDR2 SMNVEV (reference sequence). CDR3 size: 14 residues. With V trimmed by 4 bases and J by 9 bases, 7 bases remained unmatched. CDR3 region: CASSYQGTGGSYTF. The CDR3 bases are TGTGCCAGCAGTTACCAAGGGACAGGGGGGAGCTACACCTTC.

The V call is TRBV19, the J call TRBJ1-5, with 9 nucleotides matching TRBD1. With V trimmed by 4 bases and J by 0 bases, 10 bases remained unmatched. This CDR3 comprises 18 residues. The germline V gene encodes CDR1 LNHDA and CDR2 SQIVND (reference sequence). CDR3 sequence (DNA): TGTGCCAGTAGTACCCGCAGCGGGACAGGGTATAGCAATCAGCCCCAGCATTTT. Its protein is CASSTRSGTGYSNQPQHF.

The chain links TRBV30 to TRBJ2-1; possibly TRBD2 for D (6 bases). V lost 5 bases to trimming and J lost 1 base, with 15 bases between them. CDR1 and CDR2 (germline): GTSNPN, SVGIG (reference sequence). This CDR3 region has 15 residues. The CDR3 nucleotides read TGTGCCTGGGAATGGACTACATCGTCCTACAATGAGCAGTTCTTC. Translated, it gives CAWEWTTSSYNEQFF.

The chain joins TRBV30 to TRBJ2-1, with D possibly matching TRBD2 (6 bases). CDR3 size: 13 residues. V was pared by 0 bases and J by 9 bases, with 12 bases between. Germline V gene sequence: CDR1 GTSNPN, CDR2 SVGIG (reference sequence). The chain's CDR3 is CAWSVLRGPEQFF. In DNA, the CDR3 is TGTGCCTGGAGTGTTCTGCGGGGCCCTGAGCAGTTCTTC.

The rearrangement joins TRBV2 to TRBJ1-2; no firm D call. CDR1 and CDR2 from the germline V gene are SNHLY and FYNNEI. The CDR3 runs 13 residues. Trimming removed 6 bases at V and 4 bases at J, with 12 bases between. CDR3 protein: CASRDFGGYGYTF. The CDR3 nucleotides are TGTGCCAGCAGGGACTTCGGCGGCTATGGCTACACCTTC.

V gene TRBV6-4 combines with J gene TRBJ1-2, with 9 bases matching TRBD1. The CDR3 length is 16 residues. Looked up from germline, CDR1 is MRHNA and CDR2 is SNTAGT. V was pared by 5 bases and J by 4 bases, with 11 bases of the junction left unmatched. CDR3 protein: CASSPWEGQGSYGYTF. The DNA for the CDR3 is TGTGCCAGCAGTCCCTGGGAGGGACAGGGATCCTATGGCTACACCTTC.

V is TRBV5-1 and J is TRBJ2-3; D gene ambiguous. Trimming left V 4 bases short and J 4 bases short, with 10 bases between. The CDR3 length is 13 residues. Per the germline V gene, CDR1 is SGHRS and CDR2 is YFSETQ. The CDR3 is CASSLESADTQYF. The CDR3 DNA reads TGCGCCAGCAGCCTAGAATCGGCAGATACGCAGTATTTT.

The V call is TRBV5-1, the J call TRBJ1-1, with a possible D match to TRBD1 (6 bases). Germline V gene lookup returns CDR1 SGHRS and CDR2 YFSETQ. Between the trimmed V and J ends, which lost 0 bases and 2 bases, there was a span of 8 bases. The CDR3 has 14 residues. CDR3 sequence (DNA): TGCGCCAGCAGCTTGGGACAGGATAACACTGAAGCTTTCTTT. As protein: CASSLGQDNTEAFF. The complete variable domain, with remaining parts taken from reference TRBV5-1 and TRBJ1-1, reads KAGVTQTPRYLIKTRGQQVTLSCSPISGHRSVSWYQQTPGQGLQFLFEYFSETQRNKGNFPGRFSGRQFSNSRSEMNVSTLELGDSALYLCASSLGQDNTEAFFGQGTRLTVV.